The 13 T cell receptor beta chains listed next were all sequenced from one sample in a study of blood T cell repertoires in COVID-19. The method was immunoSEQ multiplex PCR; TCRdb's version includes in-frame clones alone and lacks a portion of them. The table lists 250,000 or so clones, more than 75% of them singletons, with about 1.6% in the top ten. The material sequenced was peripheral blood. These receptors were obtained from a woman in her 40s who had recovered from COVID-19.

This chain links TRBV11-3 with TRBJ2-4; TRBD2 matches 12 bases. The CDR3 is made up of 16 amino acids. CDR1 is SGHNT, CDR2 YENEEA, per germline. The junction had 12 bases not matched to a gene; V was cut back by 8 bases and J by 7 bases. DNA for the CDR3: TGTGCCAGCGGACCTCCTAGCGGGGGGGCGTATAACATTCAGTACTTC. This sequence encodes CASGPPSGGAYNIQYF.

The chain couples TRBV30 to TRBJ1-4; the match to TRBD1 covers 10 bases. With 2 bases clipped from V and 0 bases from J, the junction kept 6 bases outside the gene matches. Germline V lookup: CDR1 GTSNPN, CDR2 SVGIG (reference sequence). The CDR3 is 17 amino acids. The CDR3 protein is CAWSRGQGSATNEKLFF. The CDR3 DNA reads TGTGCCTGGAGTAGGGGACAGGGGTCGGCAACTAATGAAAAACTGTTTTTT. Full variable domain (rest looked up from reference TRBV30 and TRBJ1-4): SQTIHQWPATLVQPVGSPLSLECTVEGTSNPNLYWYRQAAGRGLQLLFYSVGIGQISSEVPQNLSASRPQDRQFILSSKKLLLSDSGFYLCAWSRGQGSATNEKLFFGSGTQLSVL.

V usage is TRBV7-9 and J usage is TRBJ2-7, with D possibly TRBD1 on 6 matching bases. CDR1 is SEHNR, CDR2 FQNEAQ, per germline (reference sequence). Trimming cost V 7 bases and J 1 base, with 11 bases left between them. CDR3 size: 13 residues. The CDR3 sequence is CASTRDISYEQYF. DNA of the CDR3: TGTGCCAGCACCCGGGACATTTCCTACGAGCAGTACTTC.

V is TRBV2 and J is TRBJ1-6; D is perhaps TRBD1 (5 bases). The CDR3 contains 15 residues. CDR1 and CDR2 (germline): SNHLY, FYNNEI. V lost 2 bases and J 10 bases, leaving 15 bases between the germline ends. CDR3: CASSERQGVWSPLHF. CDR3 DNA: TGTGCCAGCAGTGAACGCCAAGGGGTATGGTCACCCCTCCACTTT. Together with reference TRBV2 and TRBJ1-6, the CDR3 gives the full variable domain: EPEVTQTPSHQVTQMGQEVILRCVPISNHLYFYWYRQILGQKVEFLVSFYNNEISEKSEIFDDQFSVERPDGSNFTLKIRSTKLEDSAMYFCASSERQGVWSPLHFGNGTRLTVT.

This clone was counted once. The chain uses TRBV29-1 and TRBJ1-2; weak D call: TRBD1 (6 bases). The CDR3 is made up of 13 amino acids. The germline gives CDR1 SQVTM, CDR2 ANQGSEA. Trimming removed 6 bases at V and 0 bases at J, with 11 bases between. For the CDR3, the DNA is TGCAGCGTCACAGGGCAGGCTAACTATGGCTACACCTTC. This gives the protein CSVTGQANYGYTF.

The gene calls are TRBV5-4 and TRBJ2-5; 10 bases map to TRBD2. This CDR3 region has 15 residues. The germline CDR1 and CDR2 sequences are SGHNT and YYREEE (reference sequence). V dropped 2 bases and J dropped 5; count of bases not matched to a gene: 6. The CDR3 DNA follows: TGTGCCAGCAGCTTAAGCGGGGGGGCCTGGGAGACCCAGTACTTC. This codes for CASSLSGGAWETQYF. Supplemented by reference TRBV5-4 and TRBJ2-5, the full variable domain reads ETGVTQSPTHLIKTRGQQVTLRCSSQSGHNTVSWYQQALGQGPQFIFQYYREEENGRGNFPPRFSGLQFPNYSSELNVNALELDDSALYLCASSLSGGAWETQYFGPGTRLLVL.

CDR3 coding DNA: TGTGCCAGCAGCTTGGGACAGGGCTATTCTGAAGCTTTCTTT. Translating gives CASSLGQGYSEAFF. This chain connects TRBV5-4 to TRBJ1-1, with 7 bases that match TRBD1. The CDR3 contains 14 residues. V dropped 0 bases and J dropped 6; count of bases not matched to a gene: 5. Germline values: CDR1 SGHNT, CDR2 YYREEE (reference sequence). The complete variable domain, with remaining parts taken from reference TRBV5-4 and TRBJ1-1, reads ETGVTQSPTHLIKTRGQQVTLRCSSQSGHNTVSWYQQALGQGPQFIFQYYREEENGRGNFPPRFSGLQFPNYSSELNVNALELDDSALYLCASSLGQGYSEAFFGQGTRLTVV.

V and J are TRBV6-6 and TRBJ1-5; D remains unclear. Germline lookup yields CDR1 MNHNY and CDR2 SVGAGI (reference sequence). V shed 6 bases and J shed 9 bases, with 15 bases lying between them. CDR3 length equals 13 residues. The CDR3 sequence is CASRSTEDVPQHF. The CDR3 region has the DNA TGTGCCAGCAGGTCGACGGAGGACGTGCCCCAGCATTTT.

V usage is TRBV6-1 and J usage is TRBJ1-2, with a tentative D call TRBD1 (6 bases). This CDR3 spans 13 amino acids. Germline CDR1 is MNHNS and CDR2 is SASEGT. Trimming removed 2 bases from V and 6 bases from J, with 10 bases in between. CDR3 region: CASSEKGTNGYTF. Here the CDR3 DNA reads TGTGCCAGCAGTGAAAAGGGGACAAATGGCTACACCTTC.

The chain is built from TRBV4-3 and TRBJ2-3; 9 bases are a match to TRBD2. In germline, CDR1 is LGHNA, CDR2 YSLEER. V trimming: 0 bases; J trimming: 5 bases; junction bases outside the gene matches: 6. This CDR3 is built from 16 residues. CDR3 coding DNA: TGCGCCAGCAGCCAAGATTGGACTAGCGTAGTAGATACGCAGTATTTT. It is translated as CASSQDWTSVVDTQYF.

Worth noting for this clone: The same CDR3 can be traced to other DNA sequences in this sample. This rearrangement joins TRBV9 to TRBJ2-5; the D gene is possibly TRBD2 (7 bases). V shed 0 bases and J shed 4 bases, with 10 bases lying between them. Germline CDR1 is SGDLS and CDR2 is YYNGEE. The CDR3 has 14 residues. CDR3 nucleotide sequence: TGTGCCAGCAGCGTAGGGGGAGGGGGAGAGACCCAGTACTTC. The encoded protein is CASSVGGGGETQYF.

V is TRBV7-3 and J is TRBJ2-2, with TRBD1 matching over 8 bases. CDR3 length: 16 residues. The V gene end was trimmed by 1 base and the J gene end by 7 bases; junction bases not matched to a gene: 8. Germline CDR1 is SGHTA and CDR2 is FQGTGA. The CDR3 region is CASSLNGQGASGELFF. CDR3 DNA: TGTGCCAGCAGCTTAAACGGTCAGGGGGCGAGCGGGGAGCTGTTTTTT. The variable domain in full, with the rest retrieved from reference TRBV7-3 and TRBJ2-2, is GAGVSQTPSNKVTEKGKYVELRCDPISGHTALYWYRQSLGQGPEFLIYFQGTGAADDSGLPNDRFFAVRPEGSVSTLKIQRTERGDSAVYLCASSLNGQGASGELFFGEGSRLTVL.

CDR3 in DNA: TGTGCCAGCAGCCAAGCCCCCAGGGGGCGGACAGATACGCAGTATTTT. Its translation: CASSQAPRGRTDTQYF. The rearrangement joins TRBV3-1 (or the pseudogene TRBV3-2) to TRBJ2-3, with 8 positions matching TRBD1. From germline, CDR1 is LGHDT and CDR2 YNNKEL (reference sequence). CDR3 length: 16 residues. J gave up 3 bases and V 1 base, and 6 bases lay outside the gene matches.